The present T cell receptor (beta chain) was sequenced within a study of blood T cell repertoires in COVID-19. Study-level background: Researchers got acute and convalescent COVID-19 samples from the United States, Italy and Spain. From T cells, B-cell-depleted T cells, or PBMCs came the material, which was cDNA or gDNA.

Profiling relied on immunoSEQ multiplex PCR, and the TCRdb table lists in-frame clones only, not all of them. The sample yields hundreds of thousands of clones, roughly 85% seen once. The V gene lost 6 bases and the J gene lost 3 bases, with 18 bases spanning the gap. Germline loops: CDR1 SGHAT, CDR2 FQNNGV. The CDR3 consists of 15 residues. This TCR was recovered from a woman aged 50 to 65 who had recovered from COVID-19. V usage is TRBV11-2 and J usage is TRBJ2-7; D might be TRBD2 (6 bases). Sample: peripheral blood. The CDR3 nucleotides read TGTGCCAGCAGAAGGAGACCCCTCGGGGGCTACGAGCAGTACTTC. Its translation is CASRRRPLGGYEQYF.